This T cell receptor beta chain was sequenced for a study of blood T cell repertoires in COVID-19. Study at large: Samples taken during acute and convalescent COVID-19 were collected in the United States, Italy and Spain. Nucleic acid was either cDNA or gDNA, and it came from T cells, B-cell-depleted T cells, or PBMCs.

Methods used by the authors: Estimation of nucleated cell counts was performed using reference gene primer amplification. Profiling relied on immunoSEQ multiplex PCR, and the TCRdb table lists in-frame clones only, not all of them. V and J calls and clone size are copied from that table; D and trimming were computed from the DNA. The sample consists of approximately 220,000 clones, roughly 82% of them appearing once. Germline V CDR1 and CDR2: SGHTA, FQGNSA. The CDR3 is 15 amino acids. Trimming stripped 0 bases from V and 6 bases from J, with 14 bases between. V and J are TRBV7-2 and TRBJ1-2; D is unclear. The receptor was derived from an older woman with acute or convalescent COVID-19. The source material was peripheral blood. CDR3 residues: CASSLALRGRNGYTF. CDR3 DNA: TGTGCCAGCAGCTTAGCTCTACGGGGAAGGAATGGCTACACCTTC.